This record concerns one TCR beta chain sequence. The antigen is not known. The junction shows a germline mismatch at one end, possibly a read error. Splitting of each subset's genomic DNA was done evenly across several immunoSEQ plates. Assay used: immunoSEQ multiplex PCR; TCRdb lists only in-frame clones, some missing. This table holds approximately 460,000 clones, roughly 80% found once. In germline, CDR1 is SSHAT, CDR2 FNYEAQ (reference sequence). The CDR3 length is 15 residues. Genomic DNA of unsorted samples came from roughly 90 million PBMCs. This specimen comes from a study of shared clonotypes between healthy human individuals. Regarding the study as a whole: Blood was the only sampled material, and tissue repertoires likely differ.

The gene calls are TRBV7-7 and TRBJ2-7; D is unclear. Sequencing was carried out using PBMCs. The receptor's source is a middle-aged woman in good health. Some clones in this sample may be carry-over from other donors' samples. The CDR3 region has the DNA TGTGCTAGCAGCTTAGCTTCGGGTTACCTCTACGAGCAGTACTTC. Protein: CASSLASGYLYEQYF.